This T cell receptor (beta chain) is drawn from a study of beta chain features in type 1 diabetes. Study-level results: At VDJ recombination sites, type 1 diabetes patients had fewer insertions and more deleted nucleotides. There was a possibility that cDNA sequencing over-represented cells with high TCR expression. The study found moderately but significantly shorter TCRB CDR3s in all four CD4+ subsets of Type 1 diabetes patients. A PCR bias possibly favoring shorter templates would apply equally to patients and controls.

V was pared by 1 base and J by 4 bases, with 10 bases of the junction left unmatched. The CDR3 extends over 17 amino acids. Germline CDR1 MGHRA, CDR2 YSYEKL. Notes on this clone: Its antigen is currently unknown.

Expressed TCRB transcripts were sequenced because the isolated RNA had all been reverse transcribed beforehand. Profiled with immunoSEQ multiplex PCR; TCRdb holds only in-frame clones, not every one. The data hold nearly 350,000 clones, with approximately 9.7% observed a single time. Sequences were obtained from central memory CD4+ T cells from blood. The sequence came from a man aged 25 to 45 with type 1 diabetes. V usage is TRBV4-1 and J usage is TRBJ2-5, with TRBD2 identical over 9 bases. In DNA, the CDR3 is TGCGCCAGCAGCCAAGGTCGGGTAGCGGGGGCCGGAGAGACCCAGTACTTC. Encoded protein: CASSQGRVAGAGETQYF.